The next 2 T cell receptor beta chains were all read from a single sample in a study of pediatric ulcerative colitis. Sequenced by immunoSEQ multiplex PCR; TCRdb stores in-frame clones only, minus some. The sample contains under 70,000 clones, 75% to 90% of which appear only once. The sample consisted of blood. The receptors come from a boy aged 5-17 years who was a control in a study of pediatric ulcerative colitis.

The genes are TRBV29-1 and TRBJ2-7, with 8 nucleotides matching TRBD1. CDR1 is SQVTM and CDR2 is ANQGSEA in the germline V gene. The V and J ends lost 7 bases and 6 bases, in that order; junction bases with no gene match: 8. The CDR3 contains 12 residues. CDR3 DNA: TGCAGCGCTGGACAGGGCGAGGGCGAGCAGTACTTC. Translating it yields CSAGQGEGEQYF.

V gene TRBV5-1 combines with J gene TRBJ1-1; 9 nucleotides align to TRBD1. J gave up 2 bases and V 3 bases, and 5 bases lay outside the gene matches. Germline-derived CDR1 and CDR2 are SGHRS and YFSETQ. The CDR3 has 15 amino acids. CDR3 in DNA: TGCGCCAGCAGCTCGGGACAGGGAGACAACACTGAAGCTTTCTTT. Encoded protein: CASSSGQGDNTEAFF.